This T cell receptor (beta chain) was documented in a study of blood T cell repertoires in COVID-19. Across the study: Sample material is recorded as cDNA or gDNA derived from T cells, B-cell-depleted T cells, or PBMCs.

CDR1 is SNHLY and CDR2 is FYNNEI in the germline V gene. J gave up 2 bases and V 6 bases, and 7 bases lay outside the gene matches. CDR3 length: 16 residues. Original processing methods: Using reference gene primer amplification, nucleated cell counts were estimated. The protocol was immunoSEQ multiplex PCR, while the TCRdb copy is restricted to in-frame clones and leaves out a portion. V and J calls and clone size are those listed in that table; D and trimming were worked out from the DNA. The sample comprises 57,000 or so clones, around four fifths of which are singletons, and 4.5% to 5.5% rests with the top ten.

The receptor was isolated from a man between 65 and 85 years old with acute or convalescent COVID-19. This chain uses TRBV2 with TRBJ2-5, with 12 bases identical to TRBD2. Specimen: peripheral blood. CDR3 DNA sequence: TGTGCCAGCAGCTCCATACTAGCGGGGGGACAAGAGACCCAGTACTTC. Translation gives CASSSILAGGQETQYF.